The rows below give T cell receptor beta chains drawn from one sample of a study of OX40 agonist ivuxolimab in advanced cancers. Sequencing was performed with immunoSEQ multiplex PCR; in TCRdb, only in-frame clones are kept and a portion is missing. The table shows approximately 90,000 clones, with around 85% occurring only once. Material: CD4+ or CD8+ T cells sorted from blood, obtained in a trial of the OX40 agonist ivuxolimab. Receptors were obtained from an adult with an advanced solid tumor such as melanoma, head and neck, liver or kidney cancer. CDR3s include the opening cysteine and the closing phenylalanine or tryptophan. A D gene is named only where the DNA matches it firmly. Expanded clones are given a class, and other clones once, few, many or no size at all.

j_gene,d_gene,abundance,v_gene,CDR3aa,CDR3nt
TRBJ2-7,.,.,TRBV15,CATSRDGTSFEQYF,TGTGCCACCAGCAGAGATGGTACTAGTTTCGAGCAGTACTTC
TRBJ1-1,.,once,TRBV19,CASSLIAVNTEAFF,TGTGCCAGTAGTCTGATTGCAGTGAACACTGAAGCTTTCTTT
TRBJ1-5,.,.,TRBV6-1,CASRNGRVSNQPQHF,TGTGCCAGCAGGAACGGACGGGTATCCAATCAGCCCCAGCATTTT
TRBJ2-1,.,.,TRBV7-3,CASSLNNHNEQFF,TGTGCCAGCAGCTTAAATAACCACAATGAGCAGTTCTTC
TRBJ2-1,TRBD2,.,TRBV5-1,CASSARLAPIYNEQFF,TGCGCCAGCAGCGCCAGACTAGCGCCGATCTACAATGAGCAGTTCTTC
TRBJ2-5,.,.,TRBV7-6,CASSLHQGSGQETQYF,TGTGCCAGCAGCTTACACCAGGGGAGCGGGCAAGAGACCCAGTACTTC
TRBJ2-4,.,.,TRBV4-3,CASSQGQSDENIQYF,TGCGCCAGCAGCCAAGGCCAGAGCGATGAAAACATTCAGTACTTC
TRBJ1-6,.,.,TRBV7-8,CASSGATTPAWHSPLHF,TGTGCCAGCAGCGGAGCGACGACTCCAGCTTGGCATTCACCCCTCCACTTT
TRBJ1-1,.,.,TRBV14,CASSYFNGGEAFF,TGTGCCAGCAGCTACTTTAACGGGGGGGAAGCTTTCTTT
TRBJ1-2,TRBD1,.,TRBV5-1,CASSPLTGGASGGYTF,TGCGCCAGCAGCCCCCTTACAGGGGGCGCGAGTGGTGGCTACACCTTC
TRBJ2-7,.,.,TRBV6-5,CASSYSGVGGRYEQYF,TGTGCCAGCAGTTACTCGGGGGTTGGGGGGCGTTACGAGCAGTACTTC
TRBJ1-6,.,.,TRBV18,CASSPTGGGNSPLHF,TGTGCCAGCTCACCCACAGGAGGGGGTAATTCACCCCTCCACTTT
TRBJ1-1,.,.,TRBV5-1,CASRGGDSTEAFF,TGCGCCAGCAGAGGGGGGGACTCCACTGAAGCTTTCTTT
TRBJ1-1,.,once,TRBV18,CASKKTTGPGGTEAFF,TGTGCCAGCAAGAAAACCACAGGACCGGGAGGAACTGAAGCTTTCTTT
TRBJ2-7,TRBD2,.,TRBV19,CASSETSGSSYEQYF,TGTGCCAGTAGCGAGACTAGCGGGAGCTCCTACGAGCAGTACTTC
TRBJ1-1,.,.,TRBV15,CATSRDTGRAEAFF,TGTGCCACCAGCAGAGATACAGGTAGAGCTGAAGCTTTCTTT
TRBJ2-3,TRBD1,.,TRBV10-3,CAISPTGGEEDTQYF,TGTGCCATCAGTCCGACAGGGGGCGAGGAGGATACGCAGTATTTT
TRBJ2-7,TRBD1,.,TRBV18,CASSPGTANYEQYF,TGTGCCAGCTCACCCGGGACAGCCAACTACGAGCAGTACTTC
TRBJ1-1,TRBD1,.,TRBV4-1,CASSQFSPRQGNTEAFF,TGCGCCAGCAGCCAATTCTCCCCGCGACAGGGGAACACTGAAGCTTTCTTT
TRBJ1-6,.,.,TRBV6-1,CASSEDGGFSPLHF,TGTGCCAGCAGTGAAGATGGGGGTTTCTCACCCCTCCACTTT
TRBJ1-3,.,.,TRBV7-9,CASSLTLGNTIYF,TGTGCCAGCAGCTTAACGTTAGGAAACACCATATATTTT
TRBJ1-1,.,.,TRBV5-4,CASSLERRSTEAFF,TGTGCCAGCAGCCTCGAGAGGAGATCGACTGAAGCTTTCTTT
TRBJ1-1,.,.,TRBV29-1,CRGAKGGADTEAFF,TGCAGGGGAGCTAAAGGGGGGGCCGACACTGAAGCTTTCTTT
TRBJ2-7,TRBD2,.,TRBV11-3,CASSKGGLDLSEQYF,TGTGCCAGCAGCAAAGGGGGACTAGATTTATCCGAGCAGTACTTC
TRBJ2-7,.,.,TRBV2,CASNPGLFYEQYF,TGTGCCAGCAATCCGGGACTTTTCTACGAGCAGTACTTC
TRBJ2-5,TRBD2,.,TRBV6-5,CASSMTSRKETQYF,TGTGCCAGCAGTATGACTAGCCGCAAAGAGACCCAGTACTTC
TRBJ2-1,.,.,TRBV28,CASSFKGRKPFF,TGTGCCAGCAGTTTTAAAGGTAGGAAGCCGTTCTTC
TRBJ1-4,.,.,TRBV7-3,CASSLSGTANEKLFF,TGTGCCAGCAGCCTATCCGGGACCGCTAATGAAAAACTGTTTTTT
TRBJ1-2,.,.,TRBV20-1,CSATGNYGYTF,TGCAGTGCCACAGGGAACTATGGCTACACCTTC
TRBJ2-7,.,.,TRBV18,CASSAGSADEQYF,TGTGCCAGCTCCGCCGGCTCGGCTGACGAGCAGTACTTC
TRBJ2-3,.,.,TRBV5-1,CASSLLGATDTQYF,TGCGCCAGCAGCTTACTCGGGGCTACAGATACGCAGTATTTT
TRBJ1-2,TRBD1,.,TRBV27,CASSSRTGGDYGYTF,TGTGCCAGCAGTTCACGGACAGGGGGCGACTATGGCTACACCTTC
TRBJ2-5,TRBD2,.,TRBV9,CASSATSGQETQYF,TGTGCCAGCAGCGCTACTAGCGGCCAAGAGACCCAGTACTTC
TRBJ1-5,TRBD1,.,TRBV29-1,CSVRTGGQPQHF,TGCAGCGTTAGGACAGGAGGTCAGCCCCAGCATTTT
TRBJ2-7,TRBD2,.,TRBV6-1,CASSRWGGVHEQYF,TGTGCCAGCAGCCGCTGGGGAGGGGTTCACGAGCAGTACTTC
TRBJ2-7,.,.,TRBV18,CASSTTARGTYEQYF,TGTGCCAGCTCAACCACTGCCAGGGGAACCTACGAGCAGTACTTC
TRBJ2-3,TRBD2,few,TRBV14,CASSPGLAGTDTQYF,TGTGCCAGCAGCCCCGGACTAGCGGGCACAGATACGCAGTATTTT
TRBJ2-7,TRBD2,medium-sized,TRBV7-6,CASSLSGGAYEQYF,TGTGCCAGCAGCTTGTCCGGGGGGGCCTACGAGCAGTACTTC
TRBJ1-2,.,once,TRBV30,CAWSPGTLNGYTF,TGTGCCTGGAGTCCCGGGACCCTAAATGGCTACACCTTC
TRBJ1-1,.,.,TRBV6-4,CASSQEGHTEAFF,TGTGCCAGCAGTCAGGAGGGGCACACTGAAGCTTTCTTT
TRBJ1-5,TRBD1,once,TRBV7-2,CASSLYRQGTSNQPQHF,TGTGCCAGCAGCTTATACAGACAGGGAACAAGCAATCAGCCCCAGCATTTT
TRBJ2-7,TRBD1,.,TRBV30,CACTGTGGIEQYF,TGTGCCTGCACCGGGACAGGGGGAATCGAGCAGTACTTC
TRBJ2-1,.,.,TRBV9,CASSGRDNEQFF,TGTGCCAGCAGCGGGAGGGACAATGAGCAGTTCTTC
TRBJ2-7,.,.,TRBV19,CASSTGDGDEQYF,TGTGCCAGTAGTACAGGGGACGGGGACGAGCAGTACTTC
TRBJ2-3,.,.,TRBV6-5,CASRPMGTDTQYF,TGTGCCAGCAGACCGATGGGCACAGATACGCAGTATTTT
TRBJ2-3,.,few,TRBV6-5,CASSYRGGTDTQYF,TGTGCCAGCAGTTACCGGGGAGGCACAGATACGCAGTATTTT
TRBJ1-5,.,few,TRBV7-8,CASSFGVGNLGAQHF,TGTGCCAGCAGCTTCGGGGTTGGCAATTTGGGGGCCCAGCATTTT
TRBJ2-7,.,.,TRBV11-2,CASSFDRYEQYF,TGTGCCAGCAGCTTTGACAGATACGAGCAGTACTTC